This T cell receptor beta chain was sequenced for a study of shared T cell receptors in the human thymus. Assay: immunoSEQ multiplex PCR; the TCRdb copy retains only in-frame clones and omits some. This sample has hundreds of thousands of clones, with 70% to 90% found just once. This CDR3 has 12 amino acids. V lost 8 bases and J lost 7, with 11 bases in between. Germline V gene data show CDR1 as MNHNS and CDR2 as SASEGT. This same sample was also taken into another study, of human thymus T cells. That paper states: Thymus was obtained from resections taken during corrective heart surgery. Among thymic and blood repertoires, usage of V and J genes appeared biased. Related studies noted strongly shared thymic repertoires across unrelated people.

The receptor was derived from a boy in the first two years of life with a congenital heart defect. The rearrangement uses TRBV6-1 and TRBJ1-4, with TRBD1 as a possible D gene (6 bases). Source material: thymocytes. CDR3 residues: CASAGGREKLFF. The CDR3 DNA reads as TGTGCCAGCGCGGGGGGCCGTGAAAAACTGTTTTTT.